This TCR beta chain was obtained from a study of cytomegalovirus exposure and HLA in healthy donors. The CDR3 sequence is 13 residues long. Germline CDR1 is GTSNPN and CDR2 is SVGIG (reference sequence). The PCR used 60 Vbeta and 13 Jbeta primers. Assay: immunoSEQ multiplex PCR; the TCRdb copy retains only in-frame clones and omits some. This table holds about 77,000 clones, about 80% found once. A remark on this clone: The antigen is undetermined.

Study results and caveats: There were about 160 TCR beta chains listed as cytomegalovirus-associated. Upon later analysis, TCR association rates were observed to vary by HLA locus, being highest for DRB1 and lowest for HLA-C. It was reported that the classifier diagnosed cytomegalovirus status with high specificity and sensitivity in both the original and validation cohorts.

The origin of this receptor is a man aged 35-49 years in good health and CMV-seronegative. The sequencing input was PBMCs. The rearrangement joins TRBV30 to TRBJ2-3; 9 bases match TRBD1. In DNA form, the CDR3 reads TGTGCTGGGGACAGGGCCTTCACAGATACGCAGTATTTT. The encoded protein is CAGDRAFTDTQYF.